This record concerns one T cell receptor beta chain sequence. Germline CDR1 and CDR2: SNHLY and FYNNEI. Trimming removed 4 bases at V and 6 bases at J, with 12 bases between. The CDR3 runs to 13 residues. This table comes from immunoSEQ multiplex PCR, and its TCRdb copy is limited to in-frame clones, with some not included. In the table there are hundreds of thousands of clones, 84% of which are singletons. This sample is drawn from a study of blood T cell repertoires in COVID-19. Study at large: The study drew acute and convalescent COVID-19 samples from the United States, Italy and Spain.

V gene TRBV2 combines with J gene TRBJ1-2, with D tentatively TRBD1 (5 bases). The source is a man aged 25-45 years with active or convalescent COVID-19. The specimen sequenced was peripheral blood. CDR3 in amino acids: CASSGPRGNGYTF. CDR3 nucleotides: TGTGCCAGCAGTGGTCCCCGGGGGAATGGCTACACCTTC.